These T cell receptor beta chains were read from a single sample in a study of CD8 T cells in ankylosing spondylitis. TCRdb analysed the 5' RACE reads with MiXCR anew, one entry per CDR3 protein. The sample contains about 270,000 distinct CDR3 sequences, roughly 32% of which appear only once. Material: blood, either unsorted or a sorted T cell fraction (not recorded which). These receptors were obtained from a male donor with ankylosing spondylitis or in good health (not recorded which). The CDR3 runs from the conserved cysteine through the conserved F or W. A D gene is named only where the DNA matches it firmly. Clone sizes are given selectively: once, few, many, or a class where the clone is expanded.

TRBJ2-3 | TRBD2 | - | TRBV7-9 | CASSSGLAGFTDTQYF | TGTGCCAGCAGCTCCGGACTAGCGGGTTTCACAGATACGCAGTATTTT
TRBJ2-7 | - | few | TRBV12-3/TRBV12-4 | CASSYPDGYEQYF | TGTGCCAGCAGTTACCCGGATGGGTACGAGCAGTACTTC
TRBJ2-5 | - | - | TRBV4-2 | CASSPRTTRGETQYF | TGTGCCAGCAGCCCTAGGACTACCAGGGGAGAGACCCAGTACTTC
TRBJ2-1 | TRBD1 | - | TRBV12-3/TRBV12-4 | CASSWDRGNYNEQFF | TGTGCCAGCAGTTGGGACAGGGGGAACTACAATGAGCAGTTCTTC
TRBJ2-1 | - | - | TRBV20-1 | CSARITGTHNDQFF | TGCAGTGCGCGAATCACAGGTACCCACAATGACCAGTTCTTC
TRBJ2-6 | TRBD1 | - | TRBV20-1 | CSAREGQGANVLTF | TGCAGTGCTAGAGAGGGACAGGGGGCCAACGTCCTGACTTTC
TRBJ2-7 | TRBD1 | - | TRBV20-1 | CSARGTGLYEQYF | TGCAGTGCTAGGGGGACAGGGCTCTACGAGCAGTACTTC
TRBJ2-1 | - | once | TRBV2 | CASSLRGASSYNEQFF | TGTGCCAGCAGTCTTAGGGGGGCAAGCTCCTACAATGAGCAGTTCTTC
TRBJ2-7 | - | - | TRBV29-1 | CSVLGHNTRSYEQYF | TGCAGCGTTCTGGGACATAACACCAGGTCCTACGAGCAGTACTTC
TRBJ2-7 | TRBD1 | few | TRBV12-3/TRBV12-4 | CASSHHRDSVYEQYF | TGTGCCAGCAGCCACCACCGGGACAGTGTGTACGAGCAGTACTTC
TRBJ2-1 | TRBD2 | few | TRBV29-1 | CSGSVRVSGGPNEQFF | TGCAGCGGCTCCGTGAGGGTTAGCGGGGGGCCCAATGAGCAGTTCTTC
TRBJ2-7 | TRBD2 | - | TRBV20-1 | CSARDVMGGAYEQYF | TGCAGTGCTAGAGATGTAATGGGGGGGGCCTACGAGCAGTACTTC
TRBJ2-5 | - | - | TRBV6-1 | CASTKTGRETQYF | TGTGCCAGCACCAAGACAGGGAGGGAGACCCAGTACTTC
TRBJ2-7 | TRBD2 | few | TRBV10-3 | CAISLGTSVTSEQYF | TGTGCCATCAGTCTTGGGACTAGCGTGACCTCCGAGCAGTACTTC
TRBJ2-5 | TRBD2 | - | TRBV7-9 | CASSAQLAGRETQYF | TGTGCCAGCAGCGCCCAACTAGCGGGGCGCGAGACCCAGTACTTC
TRBJ2-3 | - | few | TRBV12-3/TRBV12-4 | CASTTTEGYTDTQYF | TGTGCCAGCACCACGACAGAGGGGTACACAGATACGCAGTATTTT
TRBJ2-7 | - | few | TRBV9 | CASSVVEGSYEQYF | TGTGCCAGCAGCGTAGTGGAGGGATCCTACGAGCAGTACTTC
TRBJ1-5 | - | - | TRBV7-9 | CASSLEGEQPNQPQHF | TGTGCCAGCAGCTTAGAGGGAGAGCAACCCAATCAGCCCCAGCATTTT
TRBJ1-2 | - | few | TRBV20-1 | CSAEPLTANYGYTF | TGCAGTGCCGAGCCCCTGACGGCCAACTATGGCTACACCTTC
TRBJ2-4 | - | once | TRBV30 | CAWSEDGGNIQYF | TGTGCCTGGAGTGAGGACGGTGGAAACATTCAGTACTTC
TRBJ2-1 | - | few | TRBV29-1 | CSVGAGMPSYNEQFF | TGCAGCGTGGGCGCGGGAATGCCCTCCTACAATGAGCAGTTCTTC
TRBJ2-7 | TRBD1 | - | TRBV28 | CASSNRDRGWSSYEQYF | TGTGCCAGCAGTAACCGGGACAGGGGTTGGAGCTCCTACGAGCAGTACTTC
TRBJ2-3 | - | few | TRBV20-1 | CTARRMATDTQYF | TGCACTGCCCGCCGAATGGCGACAGATACGCAGTATTTT
TRBJ2-1 | - | few | TRBV11-2 | CASSQGGPSYNEQFF | TGTGCCAGCAGCCAGGGTGGACCGTCCTACAATGAGCAGTTCTTC
TRBJ1-2 | - | many | TRBV20-1 | CSVGAYGYTF | TGCAGCGTCGGAGCCTATGGCTACACCTTC
TRBJ2-3 | TRBD2 | few | TRBV10-3 | CAISETASGGVDTQYF | TGTGCCATCAGTGAGACGGCTAGCGGGGGCGTTGATACGCAGTATTTT
TRBJ1-2 | - | few | TRBV20-1 | CSPSDRPPYGYTF | TGCAGTCCCTCTGACCGTCCGCCCTATGGCTACACCTTC
TRBJ2-1 | - | - | TRBV12-3/TRBV12-4 | CASSLELYNEQFF | TGTGCCAGCAGTTTAGAACTTTACAATGAGCAGTTCTTC
TRBJ2-3 | TRBD2 | many | TRBV20-1 | CSANPAGGVSSTDTQYF | TGCAGTGCTAATCCAGCGGGGGGCGTTTCTAGCACAGATACGCAGTATTTT